What follows are 10 T cell receptor beta chains derived from one specimen sequenced in a study of tumor and adjacent non-tumor tissue in lung cancer. TCRbeta libraries were built with three rounds of nested PCR, modified from ARM-PCR. TCRdb re-derived calls from the multiplex PCR reads in MiXCR, one entry per CDR3 protein. The sample includes about 43,000 distinct CDR3 sequences, around three fifths of them seen just once. This sample's RNA came from whole unsorted tissue. The normal lung tissue was taken more than 3 cm from the tumor edge. Sequencing used distant non-tumor lung tissue. These receptors came from a man in his fifties or sixties with non-small cell lung cancer.

Worth noting for this clonotype: This may be a read error: a much more frequent sequence differs by one nucleotide. The chain is built from TRBV13 and TRBJ2-1, with 14 nucleotides matching TRBD2. J was trimmed by 8 bases and V by 3 bases; bases with no gene match: 9. Germline-derived CDR1 and CDR2 are PRHDT and FYEKMQ (reference sequence). CDR3 length: 17 amino acids. CDR3 residues: CASSLRRTSGGTYEQFF. In DNA form, the CDR3 reads TGTGCCAGCAGCTTGAGAAGGACTAGCGGGGGGACCTATGAGCAGTTCTTC.

Notes on this clonotype: This sequence may be a read error, since a much larger clone differs from it by one base. This sequence joins TRBV12-5 and TRBJ2-1; the match to TRBD2 covers 12 bases. The CDR3 is 13 residues long. Germline V gene lookup returns CDR1 LGHNT and CDR2 FRNRAP. CDR3 nucleotide sequence: TGTGTTAGTGTACCTAGCGGGGGGGCTGAGCAGTTCTTC. Protein product: CVSVPSGGAEQFF.

Concerning this clonotype itself: A much more abundant neighbour one base away suggests this may be a read error. The V and J genes are TRBV10-1 and TRBJ2-1; the D gene is possibly TRBD2 (6 bases). The CDR3 covers 13 residues. Germline V lookup: CDR1 WNHNN, CDR2 SYGVQD (reference sequence). CDR3 DNA: TGCGTCAGCATATGTAGGAGGGTCTATGAGCAGTTCTTC. Translating it yields CVSICRRVYEQFF.

This clonotype was counted once. The junction and the germline gene differ at one end; a read error may be behind it. The rearrangement uses TRBV28 and TRBJ1-5, with 9 positions matching TRBD1. The CDR3 sequence is 17 residues long. Germline CDR1 reads MDHEN; CDR2 reads SYDVKM. The CDR3 sequence is CGSSLQPGQGNNQPQHF. The CDR3 DNA reads TGTGGCAGCAGTTTACAACCGGGACAGGGCAACAATCAGCCCCAGCATTTT.

On this clonotype: Because the CDR3 is missing its conserved closing phenylalanine or tryptophan, this is likely a read error. The CDR3 loop is CASNQDQAGGRTGELFS. In nucleotides, the CDR3 is TGTGCCAGCAACCAAGATCAAGCGGGAGGGCGAACCGGGGAGCTGTTTTCT. The V gene is TRBV4-2, the J gene TRBJ2-2; TRBD2 aligns across 10 bases. This CDR3 spans 17 amino acids. Germline V gene data show CDR1 as LGHNA and CDR2 as YNFKEQ.

This clonotype was counted once. The junction and the germline gene differ at one end; a read error may be behind it. V is TRBV29-1 and J is TRBJ2-1; possibly TRBD1 for D (6 bases). CDR1 SQVTM and CDR2 ANQGSEA come from the germline V gene. The CDR3 is 13 amino acids. The CDR3 DNA is TGCAGCGTTGTTGGACAGTTATACAATGAGCATTTCTTC. Its translation: CSVVGQLYNEHFF.

A note on this clonotype: Mismatch with germline at one junction end may stem from a read error. The chain has TRBV11-2 and TRBJ2-7; 10 bases fit TRBD2. Germline values: CDR1 SGHAT, CDR2 FQNNGV. The CDR3 extends over 17 amino acids. CDR3 DNA: TGTGCCACCAGCTTAGTAGGACTAGCGGTGGGGCTGAACGAGCAGTACTTC. It codes for CATSLVGLAVGLNEQYF.

The table lists this clonotype with many counts. This chain links TRBV6-5 with TRBJ2-7, with 9 bases fitting TRBD1. Germline V gene lookup returns CDR1 MNHEY and CDR2 SVGAGI. The trim removed 5 bases at V and 6 bases at J, leaving 5 bases unmatched. The CDR3 has 13 residues. The CDR3 bases are TGTGCCAGCAGTCGACAGGGGGAGGGCGAGCAGTACTTC. This gives the protein CASSRQGEGEQYF.

As to this clonotype: One end of the junction varies from germline; a read error may be responsible. This chain uses TRBV6-5 with TRBJ1-5; D unclear. This CDR3 has 15 residues. Looked up from germline, CDR1 is MNHEY and CDR2 is SVGAGI. Here the CDR3 DNA reads TGTGCCAACAGTTACTCGACGGGGTCAGAACAGTCCCAGCATTTT. This sequence encodes CANSYSTGSEQSQHF.

This clonotype showed up many times. The rearrangement joins TRBV5-4 to TRBJ2-3, with 7 bases matching TRBD1. The J segment lost 2 bases and the V segment lost 2 bases, leaving 2 bases of the junction unmatched. Germline CDR1 reads SGHNT; CDR2 reads YYREEE (reference sequence). The CDR3 loop spans 14 amino acids. The CDR3 DNA is TGTGCCAGCAGCTTCGGACAGGCCACAGATACGCAGTATTTT. Its translation is CASSFGQATDTQYF. The variable domain in full, completed from reference TRBV5-4 and TRBJ2-3, reads ETGVTQSPTHLIKTRGQQVTLRCSSQSGHNTVSWYQQALGQGPQFIFQYYREEENGRGNFPPRFSGLQFPNYSSELNVNALELDDSALYLCASSFGQATDTQYFGPGTRLTVL.